The next 2 T cell receptor beta chains were all read from a single sample in a study of blood T cells in healthy people across ages. Using a J-beta primer mix together with a sample-barcoded 5' primer, a second PCR was run for roughly 6 to 11 cycles. TCRdb independently ran MiXCR on the 5' RACE reads; one entry per CDR3 protein. The sample has over 1,200,000 distinct CDR3 sequences, 59% seen once. Sequencing input: blood. These receptors originate from a man younger than 35 in good health.

The rearrangement uses TRBV27 and TRBJ2-7; possible D gene TRBD2, 6 bases. The V and J ends lost 1 base and 4 bases respectively, with 11 bases between them. The length of the CDR3 is 14 residues. CDR1 and CDR2 (germline): MNHEY, SMNVEV (reference sequence). The CDR3 nucleotides are TGTGCCAGCAGTTTATTAGGTGGACTATACGAGCAGTACTTC. It is translated as CASSLLGGLYEQYF.

This sequence joins TRBV6-5 and TRBJ2-7, with 10 bases lining up with TRBD2. Germline V gives CDR1 MNHEY, CDR2 SVGAGI. Losses at the gene ends were 2 bases for V and 3 bases for J; bases not matched to a gene: 7. CDR3 length: 16 amino acids. Here the CDR3 reads CASSYPTSGEFYEQYF. The CDR3 nucleotides read TGTGCCAGCAGTTACCCCACTAGCGGGGAATTCTACGAGCAGTACTTC.